The table lists the clone carrying this TCR beta chain with many counts. Per germline, CDR1 LGHNA and CDR2 YSLEER. The V end lost 5 bases, the J end lost 5 bases, and 18 bases lay between the germline ends. CDR3 length equals 15 residues. The time point denotes: sample taken at primary tumor resection. Whole RNA from tumor, nontumor lung or frozen PBMC was sequenced unsorted. This sample stems from a study of spatial heterogeneity in lung cancer. TCRdb reanalysed the 5' RACE reads using MiXCR and keeps one entry per CDR3 protein. The sample includes some 37,000 distinct CDR3 sequences, roughly 5.5% of them seen just once.

This specimen was PBMCs, taken at surgery. The origin of this receptor is a female donor with early-stage non-small cell lung cancer. V is TRBV4-3 and J is TRBJ1-2, with D possibly being TRBD1 (5 bases). In DNA form, the CDR3 reads TGCGCCAGCAGCTATGGGACGGGTCCGTTGTATGGCTACACCTTC. This sequence encodes CASSYGTGPLYGYTF.